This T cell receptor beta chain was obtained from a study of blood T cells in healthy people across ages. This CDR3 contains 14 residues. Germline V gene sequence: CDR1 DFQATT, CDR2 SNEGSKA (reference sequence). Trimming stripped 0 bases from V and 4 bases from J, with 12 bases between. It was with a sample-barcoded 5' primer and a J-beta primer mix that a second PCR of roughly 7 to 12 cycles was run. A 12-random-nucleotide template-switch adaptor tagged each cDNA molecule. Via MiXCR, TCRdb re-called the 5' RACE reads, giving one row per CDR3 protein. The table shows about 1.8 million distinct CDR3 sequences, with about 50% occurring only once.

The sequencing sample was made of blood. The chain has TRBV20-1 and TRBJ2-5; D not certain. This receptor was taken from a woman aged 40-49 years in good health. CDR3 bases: TGCAGTGCTAGAGATATAAGGGTTCGAGAGACCCAGTACTTC. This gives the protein CSARDIRVRETQYF.